This TCR beta chain was sequenced in a study of CD8 T cells in Susac syndrome. Recently defined diagnostic criteria classed the Susac syndrome patients as definite or probable. 0.5 to 1 ug RNA was reverse transcribed with random hexamers. In TCRdb, the immunoSEQ multiplex PCR reads were re-called with MiXCR into one record per CDR3 protein. There are over 150,000 distinct CDR3 sequences in the sample; 90% to 96% occur only once, and about 0.12% lies in the top ten. The source is a human donor with Susac syndrome. The sample was CD4+ T cells from PBMCs.

The CDR3 DNA reads TGTGCCAGCAGCTTAGTTCACACCTCGAACACCGGGGAGCTGTTTTTT. It yields the protein CASSLVHTSNTGELFF. This rearrangement joins TRBV7-9 to TRBJ2-2; D gene ambiguous. Germline V gives CDR1 SEHNR, CDR2 FQNEAQ (reference sequence). The CDR3 is made up of 16 amino acids. The V end was cut by 1 base, the J end by 0 bases, with 9 bases between.